The sequence of this T cell receptor (beta chain) was determined in a study of blood T cell repertoires in COVID-19. Sequenced by immunoSEQ multiplex PCR; TCRdb stores in-frame clones only, minus some. The sample has fewer than 250,000 clones; 83% are singletons. The CDR3 is 14 residues long. The germline gives CDR1 MNHNY, CDR2 SVGAGI (reference sequence). The V end was cut by 1 base, the J end by 2 bases, with 6 bases between. Shortly before study entry, within 2 weeks, exposed participants had met a COVID-19 case. The clonotype originates from a middle-aged woman who had been exposed to COVID-19. Sequenced input: PBMCs or T cells enriched from blood (not recorded which). The V call is TRBV6-6, the J call TRBJ1-5; D not certain. The chain's CDR3 is CASSYLRGNQPQHF. Written as DNA, the CDR3 is TGTGCCAGCAGTTACTTGCGAGGCAATCAGCCCCAGCATTTT.